The sequence of this T cell receptor (beta chain) was determined in a study of cytomegalovirus exposure and HLA in healthy donors. Study background: The 100 to 150 validation repertoires and the roughly 680 first-cohort repertoires shared a platform, a later analysis reported.

The CDR3 length is 16 residues. Germline values: CDR1 SGHVS, CDR2 FNYEAQ. V dropped 5 bases and J dropped 1; count of bases not matched to a gene: 6. Data came from immunoSEQ multiplex PCR; TCRdb stores just in-frame clones and leaves some out. This table holds over 200,000 clones, approximately 86% found once. With respect to this clone: As yet, its antigen is unknown.

Study findings and constraints: Reportedly, diagnosis of cytomegalovirus status by the classifier showed high specificity and sensitivity. Confirmation was obtained in vitro that a few CMV-associated chains are specific for CMV antigens. In the 120 validation repertoires, a later analysis found that first-cohort TCR clusters tended to co-occur.

The V and J genes are TRBV7-6 and TRBJ2-2; 8 bases match TRBD1. The sequenced sample was PBMCs. The source is a woman aged 18-29 years in good health and CMV-seronegative. The DNA for the CDR3 is TGTGCCAGCAGCGGAGCCGGGACAGGGAACACCGGGGAGCTGTTTTTT. It is translated as CASSGAGTGNTGELFF.